Following are 24 T cell receptor beta chains from one sample sequenced in a study of blood T cells in healthy people across ages. A second 7 to 11 cycle PCR used barcoded and J-beta primers. TCRdb re-derived calls from the 5' RACE reads in MiXCR, one entry per CDR3 protein. The sample shows about 900,000 distinct CDR3 sequences, roughly 50% of them seen only once. The specimen was blood. Receptors were obtained from a man aged 25-45 years in good health.

This clonotype turned up a few times. This chain connects TRBV27 to TRBJ2-3; 9 bases are shared with TRBD2. The CDR3 runs 16 residues. Germline assignment: CDR1 MNHEY and CDR2 SMNVEV (reference sequence). V lost 4 bases, J lost 4 bases, and 9 bases stayed unmatched. Here the CDR3 DNA reads TGTGCCAGCAGTTCCGCGGCGGGGGGGCCCCCAGATACGCAGTATTTT. Translating gives CASSSAAGGPPDTQYF.

The chain joins TRBV6-5 to TRBJ1-5; D remains unclear. V was cut by 0 bases and J by 4 bases, with 16 bases left in between. The CDR3 totals 17 residues. The V gene's germline CDR1 is MNHEY and CDR2 SVGAGI. CDR3 nucleotide sequence: TGTGCCAGCAGTTACTCGGGCAGAATGGGAGTGAATCAGCCCCAGCATTTT. It translates to CASSYSGRMGVNQPQHF.

This clonotype was counted between two and nine times. The genes are TRBV6-5 and TRBJ2-3; D possibly corresponds to TRBD1 (7 bases). Looked up from germline, CDR1 is MNHEY and CDR2 is SVGAGI. Trimming removed 7 bases at V and 0 bases at J, with 11 bases between. This CDR3 region has 14 residues. The CDR3 DNA is TGTGCCAGCACCAGGGGGGAAAGCACAGATACGCAGTATTTT. It yields the protein CASTRGESTDTQYF.

This clonotype was detected only a few times. The rearrangement joins TRBV6-5 to TRBJ2-3; TRBD1 matches at 8 bases. The CDR3 length is 15 residues. The V gene end was trimmed by 7 bases and the J gene end by 2 bases; junction bases not matched to a gene: 8. Germline V CDR1 and CDR2: MNHEY, SVGAGI. In DNA, the CDR3 is TGTGCCAGCAACCGGGACAGGCGCGTCACAGATACGCAGTATTTT. Translating it yields CASNRDRRVTDTQYF.

V usage is TRBV13 and J usage is TRBJ1-4; the match to TRBD1 covers 9 bases. The junction had 9 bases not matched to a gene; V was cut back by 6 bases and J by 7 bases. Germline lookup yields CDR1 PRHDT and CDR2 FYEKMQ (reference sequence). The CDR3 is 15 residues long. The CDR3 here is CASRKAGQGFEKLFF. The CDR3 coding sequence is TGTGCCAGCAGAAAAGCGGGACAGGGTTTTGAAAAACTGTTTTTT.

Here the CDR3 DNA reads TGTGCCAGCAGACTTCTAGCGGGAGAGGCAGATACGCAGTATTTT. It yields the protein CASRLLAGEADTQYF. This chain links TRBV6-2 or TRBV6-3 with TRBJ2-3; TRBD2 agrees at 10 bases. CDR3 length: 15 amino acids. Germline loops: CDR1 MNHEY, CDR2 SVGEGT. Trimming took 6 bases from V and 4 from J; bases not matched to a gene: 7.

The chain's CDR3 is CASSPVPNEQFF. CDR3 nucleotide sequence: TGTGCCAGCAGCCCCGTACCCAATGAGCAGTTCTTC. The chain recombines TRBV7-2 with TRBJ2-1; no clear D gene. Trimming removed 5 bases at V and 6 bases at J, with 8 bases between. The CDR3 runs 12 residues. Germline V gene data show CDR1 as SGHTA and CDR2 as FQGNSA.

The table lists this clonotype with a few counts. The V call is TRBV12-3 or TRBV12-4, the J call TRBJ2-3, with a weak D call TRBD2 (5 bases). V lost 1 base, J lost 0 bases, and 11 bases lay in between. This CDR3 is built from 16 residues. The CDR3 coding sequence is TGTGCCAGCAGTTTAGGGCTAGCCCCTAGCACAGATACGCAGTATTTT. It codes for CASSLGLAPSTDTQYF.

V and J are TRBV2 and TRBJ1-4, with 8 bases that match TRBD1. The J segment lost 4 bases and the V segment lost 0 bases, leaving 4 bases of the junction unmatched. The CDR3 runs to 16 residues. Looked up from germline, CDR1 is SNHLY and CDR2 is FYNNEI. CDR3: CASSEAGTGGNEKLFF. The CDR3 DNA reads as TGTGCCAGCAGTGAAGCTGGGACAGGAGGTAATGAAAAACTGTTTTTT.

In this sample, this clonotype turned up a few times. This rearrangement joins TRBV20-1 to TRBJ2-3; 9 bases agree with TRBD2. The CDR3 has 18 amino acids. Germline trimming cut 6 bases from V and 5 bases from J; bases unmatched to any gene: 21. The germline gives CDR1 DFQATT, CDR2 SNEGSKA (reference sequence). The CDR3 spells CSAPTSGIITTGRDTQYF. In nucleotides, the CDR3 is TGCAGTGCCCCGACTAGCGGCATAATAACCACGGGACGAGATACGCAGTATTTT.

This clonotype has a count of ten or more. The chain employs TRBV12-3 or TRBV12-4 and TRBJ2-3; 7 bases are a match to TRBD1. The CDR3 runs 16 residues. Trimming cost V 2 bases and J 6 bases; bases outside gene matches: 11. CDR3 nucleotides: TGTGCCAGCAGTTTAAGGTCGGCAGGGGGATCGGATACGCAGTATTTT. It is translated as CASSLRSAGGSDTQYF.

This clonotype was observed a few times. The chain combines TRBV7-9 with TRBJ2-3; D gene uncertain. Trimming took off 5 bases at V and 6 bases at J, with 9 bases between the two ends. CDR1 and CDR2 from the germline V gene are SEHNR and FQNEAQ (reference sequence). This CDR3 has 12 amino acids. Here the CDR3 DNA reads TGTGCCAGCAGCGCCCAAGTTGATACGCAGTATTTT. Translating gives CASSAQVDTQYF.

The table lists this clonotype with a few counts. The chain uses TRBV7-2 and TRBJ2-7; 7 positions agree with TRBD1. V trimming: 8 bases; J trimming: 3 bases; junction bases outside the gene matches: 7. Germline-derived CDR1 and CDR2 are SGHTA and FQGNSA. The CDR3 is 13 residues long. CDR3 sequence (DNA): TGTGCCAGCGCGCTAGGGGGCCTCTACGAGCAGTACTTC. Its translation: CASALGGLYEQYF.

In DNA form, the CDR3 reads TGTGCCAGCCTCAAGGGCCTAGATACGCAGTATTTT. It translates to CASLKGLDTQYF. This chain uses TRBV28 with TRBJ2-3; D remains unclear. Germline V lookup: CDR1 MDHEN, CDR2 SYDVKM. The CDR3 runs 12 residues. Between the trimmed V and J ends, which lost 8 bases and 5 bases, there was a span of 11 bases.

This clonotype was seen a handful of times. This chain links TRBV12-3 or TRBV12-4 with TRBJ2-7; the D is unclear. Trimming left V 6 bases short and J 5 bases short, with 11 bases between. This CDR3 is built from 12 residues. The CDR3 here is CASSLVIHEQYF. Here the CDR3 DNA reads TGTGCCAGCAGCCTAGTCATTCACGAGCAGTACTTC.

This clonotype has a count of ten or more. The rearrangement joins TRBV5-1 to TRBJ2-7; the D is unclear. The CDR3 spans 14 residues. Germline V gene data show CDR1 as SGHRS and CDR2 as YFSETQ. V dropped 4 bases and J dropped 2 bases, with 13 bases sitting between them. The CDR3 is CASSGTGRTYEQYF. DNA of the CDR3: TGCGCCAGCAGCGGAACTGGACGGACCTACGAGCAGTACTTC.

The chain has TRBV21-1 and TRBJ2-5; the table's D gene call, TRBD1, was not cross checked with the DNA. TRBV21-1 corresponds to a pseudogene. This CDR3 region has 15 residues. The CDR3 nucleotides read TGTGTCAGCAGCACACGACAGGAGACTAACAATGAGCAGTACTTC. It codes for CVSSTRQETNNEQYF.

This clonotype occurred a few times. The V call is TRBV12-3 or TRBV12-4, the J call TRBJ2-3, with D hard to call. The CDR3 has 16 residues. Trimming took 5 bases from V and 6 from J, leaving 21 bases between them. Written as DNA, the CDR3 is TGTGCCAGCAGTCCACCCCGGGCCCTTACCGCGGATACGCAGTATTTT. As protein: CASSPPRALTADTQYF.

The gene calls are TRBV27 and TRBJ2-7; a possible D gene is TRBD1 (6 bases). CDR1 and CDR2 (germline): MNHEY, SMNVEV (reference sequence). This CDR3 comprises 15 residues. Between the trimmed V and J ends, which lost 5 bases and 0 bases, there was a span of 14 bases. The CDR3 region has the DNA TGTGCCAGCAGTCGATACAGGGTCAGCTCCTACGAGCAGTACTTC. It specifies CASSRYRVSSYEQYF.

CDR3 amino acids: CASSQVPLEQYF. CDR3 DNA sequence: TGTGCCAGCAGCCAAGTGCCTCTGGAGCAGTACTTC. V is TRBV3-1 and J is TRBJ2-7; D gene unclear. V lost 1 base and J 7 bases, leaving 8 bases between the germline ends. Germline CDR1 reads LGHDT; CDR2 reads YNNKEL (reference sequence). CDR3 size: 12 residues.

This clonotype was seen a few times. This chain uses TRBV10-3 with TRBJ1-2; D gene ambiguous. The germline V gene encodes CDR1 ENHRY and CDR2 SYGVKD. V shed 11 bases and J shed 5 bases, with 15 bases lying between them. This CDR3 is built from 12 residues. The CDR3 DNA reads as TGTGCCTGCGAGGGCGCCCGTTATGGCTACACCTTC. Translated: CACEGARYGYTF.

The rearrangement links TRBV15 to TRBJ2-5; D is possibly TRBD2 (6 bases). Germline CDR1 is LNHNV and CDR2 is YYDKDF (reference sequence). Trimming shortened V by 0 bases and J by 11 bases, and 16 bases separated the two germline ends. The CDR3 is made up of 14 amino acids. The CDR3 DNA reads as TGTGCCACCAGCAGAGATGGGGGGACCAATGAGCAGTACTTC. Translation gives CATSRDGGTNEQYF.

J is TRBJ2-1 and V is TRBV6-1; D call uncertain. Germline-derived CDR1 and CDR2 are MNHNS and SASEGT. Trimming shortened V by 7 bases and J by 6 bases, and 16 bases separated the two germline ends. The CDR3 totals 14 residues. The CDR3 DNA reads TGTGCCAGCATGGGGATCTTTGTGGCCAATGAGCAGTTCTTC. As protein: CASMGIFVANEQFF.

Note on this clonotype: A much larger clonotype is one base distant, so this may be a read error. The V gene is TRBV29-1, the J gene TRBJ1-1; no reliable D call. This CDR3 has 10 residues. The V gene lost 2 bases and the J gene lost 7 bases, with 5 bases spanning the gap. CDR1 SQVTM and CDR2 ANQGSEA come from the germline V gene. The CDR3 DNA reads TGCAGCGTTGAAAGAGGTGAAGCTTTCTTT. It is translated as CSVERGEAFF.